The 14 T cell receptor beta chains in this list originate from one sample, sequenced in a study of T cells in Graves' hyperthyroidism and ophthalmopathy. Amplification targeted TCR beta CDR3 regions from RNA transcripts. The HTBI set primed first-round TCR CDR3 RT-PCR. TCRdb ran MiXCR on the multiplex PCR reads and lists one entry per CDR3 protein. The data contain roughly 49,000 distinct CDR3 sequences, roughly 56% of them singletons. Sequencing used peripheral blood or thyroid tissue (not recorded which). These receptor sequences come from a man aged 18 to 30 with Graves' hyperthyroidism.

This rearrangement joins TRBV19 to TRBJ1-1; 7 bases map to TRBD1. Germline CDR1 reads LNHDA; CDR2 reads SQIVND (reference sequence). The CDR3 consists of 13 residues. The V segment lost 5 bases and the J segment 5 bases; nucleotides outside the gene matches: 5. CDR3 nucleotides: TGTGCCAGTAGTCCGACAGGGTTGACTGAAGCTTTCTTT. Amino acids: CASSPTGLTEAFF.

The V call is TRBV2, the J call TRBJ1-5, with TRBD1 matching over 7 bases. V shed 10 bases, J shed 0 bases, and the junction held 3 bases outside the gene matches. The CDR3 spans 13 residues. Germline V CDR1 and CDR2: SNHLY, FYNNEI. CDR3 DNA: TGTGCCATTGGGGACAGTAGCAATCAGCCCCAGCATTTT. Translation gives CAIGDSSNQPQHF.

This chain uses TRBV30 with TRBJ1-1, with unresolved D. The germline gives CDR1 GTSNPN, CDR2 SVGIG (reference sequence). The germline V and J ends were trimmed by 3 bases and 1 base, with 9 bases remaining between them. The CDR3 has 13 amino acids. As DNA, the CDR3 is TGTGCCTGGAGGTTATTCCAGAACACTGAAGCTTTCTTT. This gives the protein CAWRLFQNTEAFF.

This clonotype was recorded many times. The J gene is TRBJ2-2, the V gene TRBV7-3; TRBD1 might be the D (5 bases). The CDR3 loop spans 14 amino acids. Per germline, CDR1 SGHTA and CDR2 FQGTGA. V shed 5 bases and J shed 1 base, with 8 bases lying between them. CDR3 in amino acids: CASSKDKNTGELFF. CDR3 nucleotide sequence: TGTGCCAGCAGCAAGGACAAGAACACCGGGGAGCTGTTTTTT.

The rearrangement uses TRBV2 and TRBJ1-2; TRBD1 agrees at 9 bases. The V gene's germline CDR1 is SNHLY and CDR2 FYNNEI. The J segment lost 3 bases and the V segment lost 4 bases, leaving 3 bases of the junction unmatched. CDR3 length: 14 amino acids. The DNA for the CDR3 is TGTGCCAGCAGTGTCCGGGACAGGGACTATGGCTACACCTTC. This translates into CASSVRDRDYGYTF.

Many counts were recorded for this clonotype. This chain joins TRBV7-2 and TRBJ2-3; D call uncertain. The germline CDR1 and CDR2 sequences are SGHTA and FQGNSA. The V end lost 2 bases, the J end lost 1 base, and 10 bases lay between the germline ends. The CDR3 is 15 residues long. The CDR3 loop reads CASSLTSRGTDTQYF. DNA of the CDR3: TGTGCCAGCAGCTTAACTTCCCGGGGCACAGATACGCAGTATTTT.

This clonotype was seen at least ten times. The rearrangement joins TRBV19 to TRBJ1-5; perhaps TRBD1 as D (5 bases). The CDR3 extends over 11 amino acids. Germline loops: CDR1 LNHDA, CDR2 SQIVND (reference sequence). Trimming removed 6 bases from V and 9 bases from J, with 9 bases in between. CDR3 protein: CASSSGGPQHF. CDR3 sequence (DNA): TGTGCCAGTAGCTCGGGGGGGCCCCAGCATTTT.

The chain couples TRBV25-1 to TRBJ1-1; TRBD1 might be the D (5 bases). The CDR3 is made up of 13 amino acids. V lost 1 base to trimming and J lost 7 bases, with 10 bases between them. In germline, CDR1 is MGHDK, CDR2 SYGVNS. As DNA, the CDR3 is TGTGCCAGCAGTGAATGGGAGACAGATGAAGCTTTCTTT. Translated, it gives CASSEWETDEAFF.

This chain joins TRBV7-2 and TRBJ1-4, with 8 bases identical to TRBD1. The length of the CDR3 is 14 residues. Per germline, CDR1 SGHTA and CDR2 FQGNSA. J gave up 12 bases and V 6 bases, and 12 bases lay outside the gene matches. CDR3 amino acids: CASRPRTGLSELFF. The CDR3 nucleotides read TGTGCCAGCAGGCCACGGACAGGGCTGTCGGAACTGTTTTTT.

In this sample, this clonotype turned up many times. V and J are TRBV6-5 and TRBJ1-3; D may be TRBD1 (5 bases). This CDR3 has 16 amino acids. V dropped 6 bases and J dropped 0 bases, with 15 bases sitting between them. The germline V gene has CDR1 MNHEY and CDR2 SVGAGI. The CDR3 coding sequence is TGTGCCAGCAGGGGCCAGGGAGGCGACTCTGGAAACACCATATATTTT. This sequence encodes CASRGQGGDSGNTIYF.

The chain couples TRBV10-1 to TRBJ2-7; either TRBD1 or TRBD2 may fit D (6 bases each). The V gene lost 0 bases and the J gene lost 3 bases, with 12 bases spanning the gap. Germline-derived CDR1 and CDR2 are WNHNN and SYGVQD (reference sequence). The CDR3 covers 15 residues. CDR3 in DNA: TGCGCCAGCAGTGAGTCGAAGGGGGGCGACTACGAGCAGTACTTC. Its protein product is CASSESKGGDYEQYF.

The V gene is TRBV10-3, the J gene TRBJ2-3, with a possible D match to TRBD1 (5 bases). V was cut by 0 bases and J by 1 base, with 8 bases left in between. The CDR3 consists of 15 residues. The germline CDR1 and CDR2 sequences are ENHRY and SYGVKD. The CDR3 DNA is TGTGCCATCAGTGAGTCGGGGCGTGGCACAGATACGCAGTATTTT. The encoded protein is CAISESGRGTDTQYF.

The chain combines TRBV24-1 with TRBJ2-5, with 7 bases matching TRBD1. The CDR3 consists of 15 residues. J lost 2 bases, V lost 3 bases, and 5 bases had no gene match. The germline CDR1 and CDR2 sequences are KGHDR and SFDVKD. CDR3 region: CATSDRLDRQETQYF. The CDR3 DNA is TGTGCCACCAGTGATCGTTTGGACAGGCAAGAGACCCAGTACTTC.

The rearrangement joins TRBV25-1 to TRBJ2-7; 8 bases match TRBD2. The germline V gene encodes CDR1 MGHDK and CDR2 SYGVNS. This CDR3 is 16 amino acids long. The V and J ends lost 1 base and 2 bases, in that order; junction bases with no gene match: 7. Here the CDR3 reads CASSESLNGRAYEQYF. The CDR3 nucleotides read TGTGCCAGCAGTGAATCCCTCAACGGGAGGGCCTACGAGCAGTACTTC.